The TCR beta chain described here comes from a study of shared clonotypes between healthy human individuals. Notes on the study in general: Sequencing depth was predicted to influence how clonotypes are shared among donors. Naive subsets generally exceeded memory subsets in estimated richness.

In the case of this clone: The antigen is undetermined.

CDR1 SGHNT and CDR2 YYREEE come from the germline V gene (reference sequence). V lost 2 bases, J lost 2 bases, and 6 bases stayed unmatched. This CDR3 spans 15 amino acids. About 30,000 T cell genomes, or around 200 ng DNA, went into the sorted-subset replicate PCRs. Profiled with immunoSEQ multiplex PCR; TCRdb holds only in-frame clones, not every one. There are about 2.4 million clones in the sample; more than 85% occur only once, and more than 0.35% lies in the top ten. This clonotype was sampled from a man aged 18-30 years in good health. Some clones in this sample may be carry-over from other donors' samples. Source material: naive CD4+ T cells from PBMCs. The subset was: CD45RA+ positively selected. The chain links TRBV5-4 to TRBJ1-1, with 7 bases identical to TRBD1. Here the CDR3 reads CASSLERTGNTEAFF. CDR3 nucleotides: TGTGCCAGCAGCTTAGAGAGGACAGGAAACACTGAAGCTTTCTTT.